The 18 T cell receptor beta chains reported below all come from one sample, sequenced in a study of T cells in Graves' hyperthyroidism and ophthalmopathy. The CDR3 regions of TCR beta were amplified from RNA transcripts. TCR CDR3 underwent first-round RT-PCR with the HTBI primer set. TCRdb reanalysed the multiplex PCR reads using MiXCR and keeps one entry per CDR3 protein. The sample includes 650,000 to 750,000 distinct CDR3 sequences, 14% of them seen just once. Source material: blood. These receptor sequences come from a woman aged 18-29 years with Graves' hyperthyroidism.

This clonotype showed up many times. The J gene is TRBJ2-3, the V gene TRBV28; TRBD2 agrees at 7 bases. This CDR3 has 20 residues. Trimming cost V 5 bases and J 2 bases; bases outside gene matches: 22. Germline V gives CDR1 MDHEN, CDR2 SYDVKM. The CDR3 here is CASSPKNFGVKRESTDTQYF. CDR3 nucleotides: TGTGCCAGCAGTCCAAAAAATTTCGGGGTGAAGCGGGAATCCACAGATACGCAGTATTTT.

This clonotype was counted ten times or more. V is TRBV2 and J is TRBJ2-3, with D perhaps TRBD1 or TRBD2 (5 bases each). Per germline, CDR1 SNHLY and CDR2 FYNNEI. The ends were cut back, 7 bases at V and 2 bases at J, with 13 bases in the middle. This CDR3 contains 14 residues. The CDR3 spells CASTPEGPTDTQYF. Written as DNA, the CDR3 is TGTGCCAGCACCCCTGAGGGACCCACAGATACGCAGTATTTT.

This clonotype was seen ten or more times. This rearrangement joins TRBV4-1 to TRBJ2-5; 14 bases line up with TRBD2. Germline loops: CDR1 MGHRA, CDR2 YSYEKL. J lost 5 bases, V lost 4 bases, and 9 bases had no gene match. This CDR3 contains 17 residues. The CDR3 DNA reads TGCGCCAGCAGCCGCGGACTAGCGGGAGGTTCGCGGGAGACCCAGTACTTC. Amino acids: CASSRGLAGGSRETQYF.

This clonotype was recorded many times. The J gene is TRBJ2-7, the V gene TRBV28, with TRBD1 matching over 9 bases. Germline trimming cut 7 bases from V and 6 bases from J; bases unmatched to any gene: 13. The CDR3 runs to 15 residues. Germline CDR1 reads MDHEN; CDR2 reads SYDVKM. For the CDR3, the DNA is TGTGCCAGCATTACCTCGGCGACAGGGGGGCTCGAGCAGTACTTC. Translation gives CASITSATGGLEQYF.

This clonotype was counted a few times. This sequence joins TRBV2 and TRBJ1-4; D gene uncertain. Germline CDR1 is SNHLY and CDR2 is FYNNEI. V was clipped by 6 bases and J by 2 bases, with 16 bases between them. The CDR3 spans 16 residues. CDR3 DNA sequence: TGTGCCAGCAGCGCCCGGGGTGGGGAGACTAATGAAAAACTGTTTTTT. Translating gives CASSARGGETNEKLFF.

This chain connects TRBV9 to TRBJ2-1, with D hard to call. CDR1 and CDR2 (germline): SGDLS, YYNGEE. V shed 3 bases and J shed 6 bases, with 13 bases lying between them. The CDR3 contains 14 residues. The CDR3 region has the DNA TGTGCCAGCAGCGCGAGTCCAGGCAGCAATGAGCAGTTCTTC. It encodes CASSASPGSNEQFF.

DNA of the CDR3: TGTGCCAGCTCACCACCGACTAGCGGGAGAATTGGCGGGGCCAACGTCCTGACTTTC. Amino acid sequence: CASSPPTSGRIGGANVLTF. The chain couples TRBV18 to TRBJ2-6; 12 nucleotides agree with TRBD2. CDR3 length: 19 residues. With V trimmed by 0 bases and J by 4 bases, 7 bases remained unmatched. Looked up from germline, CDR1 is KGHSH and CDR2 is LQKENI.

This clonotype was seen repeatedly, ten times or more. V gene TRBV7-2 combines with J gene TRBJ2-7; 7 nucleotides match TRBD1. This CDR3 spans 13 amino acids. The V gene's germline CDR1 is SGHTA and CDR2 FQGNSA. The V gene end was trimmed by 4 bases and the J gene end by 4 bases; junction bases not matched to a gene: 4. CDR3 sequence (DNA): TGTGCCAGCAGCTCGGCGACAGGGTACGAGCAGTACTTC. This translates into CASSSATGYEQYF.

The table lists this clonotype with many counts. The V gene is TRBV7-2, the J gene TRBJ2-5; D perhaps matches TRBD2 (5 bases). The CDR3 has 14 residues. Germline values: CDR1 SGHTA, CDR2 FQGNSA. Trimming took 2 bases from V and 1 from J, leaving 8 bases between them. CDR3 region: CASSLLGLQETQYF. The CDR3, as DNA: TGTGCCAGCAGCTTACTTGGACTCCAAGAGACCCAGTACTTC.

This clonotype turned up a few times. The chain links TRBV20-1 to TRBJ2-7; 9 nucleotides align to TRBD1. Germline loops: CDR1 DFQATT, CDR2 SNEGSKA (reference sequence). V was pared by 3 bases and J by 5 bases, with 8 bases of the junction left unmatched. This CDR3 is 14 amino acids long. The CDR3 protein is CSARTPGTGNEQYF. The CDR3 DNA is TGCAGTGCTAGGACCCCCGGGACAGGGAACGAGCAGTACTTC.

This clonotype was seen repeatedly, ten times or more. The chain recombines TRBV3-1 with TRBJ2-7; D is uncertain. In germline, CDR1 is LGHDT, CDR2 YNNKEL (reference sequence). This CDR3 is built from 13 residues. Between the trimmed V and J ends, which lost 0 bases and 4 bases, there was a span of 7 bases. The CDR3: CASSQEGRYEQYF. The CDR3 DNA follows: TGTGCCAGCAGCCAAGAAGGCCGGTACGAGCAGTACTTC.

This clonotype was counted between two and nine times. The CDR3 reads CASSQRHRGKNEQFF. The CDR3 DNA sequence: TGTGCCAGCAGCCAACGTCACAGGGGGAAAAATGAGCAGTTCTTC. The gene calls are TRBV14 and TRBJ2-1, with TRBD1 matching over 8 bases. There are 15 residues in the CDR3. Germline CDR1 reads SGHDN; CDR2 reads FVKESK. The trim removed 2 bases at V and 7 bases at J, leaving 7 bases unmatched.

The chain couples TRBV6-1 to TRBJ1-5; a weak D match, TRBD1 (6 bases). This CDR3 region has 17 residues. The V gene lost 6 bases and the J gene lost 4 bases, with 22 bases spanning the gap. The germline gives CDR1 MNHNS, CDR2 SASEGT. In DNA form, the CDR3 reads TGTGCCAGCAGGACGCCGGGCCAGGGGCGGCTTAATCAGCCCCAGCATTTT. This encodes CASRTPGQGRLNQPQHF.

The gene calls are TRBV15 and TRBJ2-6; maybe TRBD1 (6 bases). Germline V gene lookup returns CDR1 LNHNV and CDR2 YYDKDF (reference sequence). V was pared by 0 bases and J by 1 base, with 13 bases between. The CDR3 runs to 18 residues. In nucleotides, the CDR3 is TGTGCCACCAGCAGAGATAGGGGCAGGGGTTCTGGGGCCAACGTCCTGACTTTC. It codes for CATSRDRGRGSGANVLTF.

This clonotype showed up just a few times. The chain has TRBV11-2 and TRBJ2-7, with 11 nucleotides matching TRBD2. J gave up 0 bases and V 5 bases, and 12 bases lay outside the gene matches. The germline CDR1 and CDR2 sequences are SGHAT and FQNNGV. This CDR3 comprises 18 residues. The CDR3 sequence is CASSRRGVAGGPSYEQYF. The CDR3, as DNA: TGTGCCAGCAGCCGAAGGGGAGTAGCGGGAGGGCCCTCCTACGAGCAGTACTTC.

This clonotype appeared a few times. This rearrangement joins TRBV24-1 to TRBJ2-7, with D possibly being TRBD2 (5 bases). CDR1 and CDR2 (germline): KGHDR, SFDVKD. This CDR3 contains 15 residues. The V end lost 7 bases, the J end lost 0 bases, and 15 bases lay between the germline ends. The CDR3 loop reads CATSAPGGSSYEQYF. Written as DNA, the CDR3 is TGTGCCACCAGCGCCCCTGGTGGGAGCTCCTACGAGCAGTACTTC.

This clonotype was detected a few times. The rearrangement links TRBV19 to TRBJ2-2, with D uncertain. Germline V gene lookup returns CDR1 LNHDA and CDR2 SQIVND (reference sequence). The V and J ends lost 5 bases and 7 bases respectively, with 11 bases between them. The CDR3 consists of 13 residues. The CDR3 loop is CASSPWQVGELFF. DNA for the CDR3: TGTGCCAGTAGTCCCTGGCAGGTCGGGGAGCTGTTTTTT. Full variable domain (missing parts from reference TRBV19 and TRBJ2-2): DGGITQSPKYLFRKEGQNVTLSCEQNLNHDAMYWYRQDPGQGLRLIYYSQIVNDFQKGDIAEGYSVSREKKESFPLTVTSAQKNPTAFYLCASSPWQVGELFFGEGSRLTVL.

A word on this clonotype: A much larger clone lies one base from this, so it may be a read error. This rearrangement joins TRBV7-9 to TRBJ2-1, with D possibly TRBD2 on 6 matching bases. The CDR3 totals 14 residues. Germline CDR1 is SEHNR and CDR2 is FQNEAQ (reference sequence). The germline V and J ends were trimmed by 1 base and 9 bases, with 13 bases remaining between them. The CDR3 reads CASSLGGNLSEQFF. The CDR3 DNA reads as TGTGCCAGCAGCTTAGGCGGGAACCTCAGTGAGCAGTTCTTC.